This TCR beta chain was found in a study of siplizumab effects on memory and regulatory T cells (dated by TCRdb to the late 2010s). In the study overall: The effect of the anti-CD2 antibody siplizumab on alloreactive T-cell subsets was examined in allogeneic mixed lymphocyte reactions constructed from human PBMCs.

Libraries were built with the immunoSEQ multiplex PCR assay. The deep sequencing platform assayed around 10^5 TCR templates per sample. Genomic DNA extracted from sorted T cells was used for TCRbeta CDR3 sequencing. As for the authors' bioinformatics: The R programming language was used for clonal analysis of the TCRbeta CDR3 data. Comparing unstimulated samples against CFSE-low samples taken after the reaction was how alloreactive CD4+ and CD8+ clones were defined. Regulatory or non-regulatory origin was assigned to alloreactive CD4+ clones by matching of sequences to sorted unstimulated Treg and non-Treg repertoires. TCRdb re-hosts the immuneACCESS table, in-frame sequences only. Its copies lack some clones; in the studies checked, an unresolved V gene accounts for under half of them, and the cause for the rest is not known. V and J calls and clone size are those listed in that table; D and trimming were worked out from the DNA. The sample table holds 95,000 to 100,000 clones, of which nearly 95% were seen once. The top ten clones comprise around 13% of the sample.

As concerns this clone: Its binding antigen is unknown. Base qualities are missing; no much larger clone stands one base away.

The CDR3 sequence holds 11 residues, the cysteine and phenylalanine included. The entry retains the CDR3 DNA only, 33 bases that are in frame from base 1. In the germline V gene, CDR1 corresponds to SGHRS and CDR2 to YFSETQ. V lost 3 bases and J lost 5 bases; the stretch between them is 6 bases long. TCRbeta CDR3 sequencing was performed on sorted unstimulated T cells and on proliferating T cells recovered from mixed lymphocyte reactions. Fresh whole blood from 9 to 10 HLA-typed healthy donors served as the source for isolating PBMCs. To map where alloreactive clones came from, CD4+ non-regulatory T cells in the unstimulated state were FACS-sorted. The investigation overall reported the following: Of the alloreactive CD4+ clones that could be mapped, the Treg-derived share averaged about 63% with siplizumab compared with 25% to 30% in control reactions. Whether proliferating Tregs from siplizumab cultures actually had suppressive function was not functionally confirmed. Unstimulated naive T cells appeared more diverse than memory T cells, and naive cells seemed to contribute substantially to the alloresponse. Roughly 75-95% of proliferating CD4+ or CD8+ clones could not be assigned a naive or memory phenotype. Siplizumab significantly reduced the cumulative frequency of alloreactive sequences traceable to unstimulated CD4+ memory T cells. Sequences below about 10^-5 frequency were poorly captured, so only a minor fraction of alloreactive clones could be mapped to unstimulated subsets.

Recombination connected TRBV5-1 to TRBJ2-7; no D gene call is confident. Material: non-Treg CD4+ T cells sorted from blood. The sample's cell subset or site label, decoded: FACS-sorted unstimulated CD4+ non-regulatory T cells. The sequence derives from a human donor in good health. The CDR3 in this case is CASSSSHEQYF. The base sequence is TGCGCCAGCAGCTCTTCCCACGAGCAGTACTTC.